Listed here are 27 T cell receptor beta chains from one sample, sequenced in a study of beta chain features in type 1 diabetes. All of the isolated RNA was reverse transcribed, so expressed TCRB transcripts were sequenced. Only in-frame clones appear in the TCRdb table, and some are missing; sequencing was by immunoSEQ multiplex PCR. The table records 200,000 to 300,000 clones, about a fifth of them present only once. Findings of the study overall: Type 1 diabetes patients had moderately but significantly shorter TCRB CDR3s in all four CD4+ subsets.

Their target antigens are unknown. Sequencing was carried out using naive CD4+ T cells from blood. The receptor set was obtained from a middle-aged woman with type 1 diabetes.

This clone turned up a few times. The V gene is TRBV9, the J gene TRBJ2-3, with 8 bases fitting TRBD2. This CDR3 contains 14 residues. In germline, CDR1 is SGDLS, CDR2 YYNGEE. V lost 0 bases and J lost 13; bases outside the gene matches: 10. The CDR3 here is CASSVVLAARTEYF. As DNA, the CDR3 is TGTGCCAGCAGCGTAGTACTAGCGGCAAGAACGGAGTATTTT.

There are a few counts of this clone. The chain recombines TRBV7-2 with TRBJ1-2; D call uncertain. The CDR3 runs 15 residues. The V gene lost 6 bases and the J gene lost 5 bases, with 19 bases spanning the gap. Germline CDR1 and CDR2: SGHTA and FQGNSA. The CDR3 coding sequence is TGTGCCAGCAGGCCGAGGAGCCTCCAGAATTATGGCTACACCTTC. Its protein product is CASRPRSLQNYGYTF. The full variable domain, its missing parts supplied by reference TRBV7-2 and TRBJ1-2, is GAGVSQSPSNKVTEKGKDVELRCDPISGHTALYWYRQSLGQGLEFLIYFQGNSAPDKSGLPSDRFSAERTGGSVSTLTIQRTQQEDSAVYLCASRPRSLQNYGYTFGSGTRLTVV.

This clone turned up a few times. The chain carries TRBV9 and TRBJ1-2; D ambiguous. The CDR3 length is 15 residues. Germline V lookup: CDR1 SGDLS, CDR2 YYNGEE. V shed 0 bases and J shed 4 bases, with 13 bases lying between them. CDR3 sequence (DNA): TGTGCCAGCAGCGTAGGCGGAGATCTGGGCTATGGCTACACCTTC. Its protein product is CASSVGGDLGYGYTF.

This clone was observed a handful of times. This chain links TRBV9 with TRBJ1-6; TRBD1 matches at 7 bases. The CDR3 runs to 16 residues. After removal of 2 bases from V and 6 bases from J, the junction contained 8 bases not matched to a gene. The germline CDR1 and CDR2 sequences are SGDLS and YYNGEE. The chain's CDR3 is CASSVHRDRTNSPLHF. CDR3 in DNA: TGTGCCAGCAGCGTGCACCGGGACAGAACTAATTCACCCCTCCACTTT. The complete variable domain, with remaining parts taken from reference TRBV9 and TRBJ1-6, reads DSGVTQTPKHLITATGQRVTLRCSPRSGDLSVYWYQQSLDQGLQFLIQYYNGEERAKGNILERFSAQQFPDLHSELNLSSLELGDSALYFCASSVHRDRTNSPLHFGNGTRLTVT.

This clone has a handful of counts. CDR3 loop: CASSQVGSWEGREQFF. The CDR3 bases are TGTGCCAGCAGCCAAGTAGGGTCGTGGGAGGGGCGGGAGCAGTTCTTC. The V call is TRBV4-2, the J call TRBJ2-1; 7 bases match TRBD2. Trimming took 1 base from V and 10 from J; bases not matched to a gene: 13. Looked up from germline, CDR1 is LGHNA and CDR2 is YNFKEQ. The CDR3 contains 16 residues.

The CDR3 nucleotides read TGCGCCAGCAGCCGTACAGCGGAGTCCACCGGGGAGCTGTTTTTT. Its translation is CASSRTAESTGELFF. The gene calls are TRBV5-1 and TRBJ2-2; a possible D gene is TRBD2 (5 bases). Germline lookup yields CDR1 SGHRS and CDR2 YFSETQ. The length of the CDR3 is 15 residues. V was pared by 4 bases and J by 4 bases, with 14 bases between.

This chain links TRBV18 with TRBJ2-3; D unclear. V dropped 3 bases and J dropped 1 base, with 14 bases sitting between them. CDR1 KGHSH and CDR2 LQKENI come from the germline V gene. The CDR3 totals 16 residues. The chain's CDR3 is CASSPRKAGGTDTQYF. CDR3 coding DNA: TGTGCCAGCTCACCCAGAAAGGCTGGAGGCACAGATACGCAGTATTTT.

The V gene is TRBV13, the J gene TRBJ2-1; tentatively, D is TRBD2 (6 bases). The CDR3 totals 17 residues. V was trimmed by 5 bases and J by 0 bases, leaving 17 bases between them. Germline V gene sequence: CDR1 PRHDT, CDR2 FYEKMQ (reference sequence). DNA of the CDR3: TGTGCCAGCAGCCCGGAGGGACTGGCGAGCTCCTACAATGAGCAGTTCTTC. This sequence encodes CASSPEGLASSYNEQFF.

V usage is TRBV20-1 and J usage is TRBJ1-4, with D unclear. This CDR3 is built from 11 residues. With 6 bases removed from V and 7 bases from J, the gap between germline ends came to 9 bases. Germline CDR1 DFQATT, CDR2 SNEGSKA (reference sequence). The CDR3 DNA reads TGCAGTGCCCCCGCAGGTGAAAAACTGTTTTTT. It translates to CSAPAGEKLFF.

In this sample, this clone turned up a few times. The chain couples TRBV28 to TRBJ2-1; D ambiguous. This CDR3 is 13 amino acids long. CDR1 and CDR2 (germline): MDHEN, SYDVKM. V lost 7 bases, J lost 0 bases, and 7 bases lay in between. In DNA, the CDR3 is TGTGCCAGCACCCCTTCCTCCTACAATGAGCAGTTCTTC. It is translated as CASTPSSYNEQFF.

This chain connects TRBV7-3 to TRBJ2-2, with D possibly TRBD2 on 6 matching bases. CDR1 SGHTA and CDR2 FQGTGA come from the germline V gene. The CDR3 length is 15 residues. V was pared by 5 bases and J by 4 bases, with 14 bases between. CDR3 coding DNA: TGTGCCAGCAGCCCCGCGGGGCAGTCCACCGGGGAGCTGTTTTTT. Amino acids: CASSPAGQSTGELFF.

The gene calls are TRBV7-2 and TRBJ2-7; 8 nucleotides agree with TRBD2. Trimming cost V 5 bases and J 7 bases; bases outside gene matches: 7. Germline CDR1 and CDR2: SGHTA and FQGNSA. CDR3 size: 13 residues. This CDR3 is CASSPQRELEQYF. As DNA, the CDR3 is TGTGCCAGCAGCCCGCAGCGGGAGCTTGAGCAGTACTTC.

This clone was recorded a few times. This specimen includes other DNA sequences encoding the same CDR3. CDR3 residues: CASSSDTYEQYF. The CDR3 nucleotides read TGTGCCAGCAGTTCCGATACATACGAGCAGTACTTC. The chain recombines TRBV6-5 with TRBJ2-7; D is unclear. Germline V lookup: CDR1 MNHEY, CDR2 SVGAGI. Trimming took 4 bases from V and 4 from J, leaving 8 bases between them. The CDR3 is 12 residues long.

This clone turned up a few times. CDR3 region: CATSSPAGLAGGPEDTQYF. CDR3 nucleotide sequence: TGTGCCACCAGCAGTCCTGCGGGACTAGCGGGAGGGCCGGAAGATACGCAGTATTTT. The chain carries TRBV15 and TRBJ2-3, with 16 bases aligning to TRBD2. With 3 bases clipped from V and 5 bases from J, the junction kept 11 bases outside the gene matches. Germline CDR1 and CDR2: LNHNV and YYDKDF (reference sequence). The CDR3 sequence is 19 residues long.

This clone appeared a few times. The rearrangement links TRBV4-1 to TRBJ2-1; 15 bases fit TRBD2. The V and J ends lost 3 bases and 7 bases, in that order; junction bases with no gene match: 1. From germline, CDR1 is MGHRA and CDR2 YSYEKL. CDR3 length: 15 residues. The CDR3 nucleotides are TGCGCCAGCAGCCAGGGACTAGCGGGAGGAAATGAGCAGTTCTTC. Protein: CASSQGLAGGNEQFF.

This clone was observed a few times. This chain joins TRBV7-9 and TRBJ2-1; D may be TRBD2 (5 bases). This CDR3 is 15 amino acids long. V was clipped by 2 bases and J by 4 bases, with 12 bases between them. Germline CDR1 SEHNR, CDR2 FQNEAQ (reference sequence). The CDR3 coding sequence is TGTGCCAGCAGCTTAAATGCGGGCCCATACAATGAGCAGTTCTTC. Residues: CASSLNAGPYNEQFF. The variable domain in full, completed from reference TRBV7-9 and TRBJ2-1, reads DTGVSQNPRHKITKRGQNVTFRCDPISEHNRLYWYRQTLGQGPEFLTYFQNEAQLEKSRLLSDRFSAERPKGSFSTLEIQRTEQGDSAMYLCASSLNAGPYNEQFFGPGTRLTVL.

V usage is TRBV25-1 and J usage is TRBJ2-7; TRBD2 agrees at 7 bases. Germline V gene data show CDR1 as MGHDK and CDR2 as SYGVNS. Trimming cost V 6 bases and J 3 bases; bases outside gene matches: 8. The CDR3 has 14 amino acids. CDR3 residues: CASRNAGAVYEQYF. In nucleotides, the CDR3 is TGTGCCAGCAGAAACGCGGGAGCTGTCTACGAGCAGTACTTC.

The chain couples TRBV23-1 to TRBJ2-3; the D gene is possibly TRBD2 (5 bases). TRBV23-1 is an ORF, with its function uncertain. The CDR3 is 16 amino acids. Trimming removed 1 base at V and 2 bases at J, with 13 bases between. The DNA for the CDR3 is TGCGCCAGCAGTCAATACGGAGCGGTAATCACAGATACGCAGTATTTT. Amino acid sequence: CASSQYGAVITDTQYF.

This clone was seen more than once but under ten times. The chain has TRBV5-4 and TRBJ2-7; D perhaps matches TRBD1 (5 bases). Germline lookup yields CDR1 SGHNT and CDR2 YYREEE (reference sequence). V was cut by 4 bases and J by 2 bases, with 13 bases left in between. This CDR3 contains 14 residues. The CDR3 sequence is CASSPSTVTYEQYF. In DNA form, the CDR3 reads TGTGCCAGCAGCCCGTCGACAGTCACCTACGAGCAGTACTTC.

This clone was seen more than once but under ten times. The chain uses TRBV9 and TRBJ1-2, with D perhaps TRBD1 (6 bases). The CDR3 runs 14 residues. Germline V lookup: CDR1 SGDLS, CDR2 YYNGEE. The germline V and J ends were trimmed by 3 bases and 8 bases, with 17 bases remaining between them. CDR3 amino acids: CASSELGQREGYTF. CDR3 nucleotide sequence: TGTGCCAGCAGCGAACTAGGACAGAGGGAAGGCTACACCTTC.

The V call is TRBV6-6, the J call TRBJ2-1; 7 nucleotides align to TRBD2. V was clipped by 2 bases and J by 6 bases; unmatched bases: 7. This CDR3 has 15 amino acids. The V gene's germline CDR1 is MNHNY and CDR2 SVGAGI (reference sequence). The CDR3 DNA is TGTGCCAGCAGTTACGTCCTAGCGGCCAGCAATGAGCAGTTCTTC. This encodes CASSYVLAASNEQFF.

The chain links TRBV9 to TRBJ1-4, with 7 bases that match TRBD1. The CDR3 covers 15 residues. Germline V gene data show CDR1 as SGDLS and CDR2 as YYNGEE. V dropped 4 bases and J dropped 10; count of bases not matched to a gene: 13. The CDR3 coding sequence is TGTGCCAGCAGCCTCGACACAGGGGAAGCGGGAAAACTGTTTTTT. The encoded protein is CASSLDTGEAGKLFF. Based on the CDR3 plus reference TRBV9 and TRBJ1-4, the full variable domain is DSGVTQTPKHLITATGQRVTLRCSPRSGDLSVYWYQQSLDQGLQFLIQYYNGEERAKGNILERFSAQQFPDLHSELNLSSLELGDSALYFCASSLDTGEAGKLFFGSGTQLSVL.

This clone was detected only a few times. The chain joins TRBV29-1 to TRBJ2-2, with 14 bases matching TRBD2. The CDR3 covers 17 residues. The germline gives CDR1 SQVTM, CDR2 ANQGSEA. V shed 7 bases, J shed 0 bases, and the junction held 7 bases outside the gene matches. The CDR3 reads CSAGTSGGFANTGELFF. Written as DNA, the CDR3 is TGCAGCGCAGGGACTAGCGGGGGTTTTGCGAACACCGGGGAGCTGTTTTTT.

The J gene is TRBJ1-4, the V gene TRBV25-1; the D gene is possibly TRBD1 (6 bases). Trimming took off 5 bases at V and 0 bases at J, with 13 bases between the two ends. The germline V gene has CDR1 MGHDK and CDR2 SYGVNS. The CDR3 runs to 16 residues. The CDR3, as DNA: TGTGCCAGCAGTCCCGGGACACTTTCAACTAATGAAAAACTGTTTTTT. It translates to CASSPGTLSTNEKLFF.

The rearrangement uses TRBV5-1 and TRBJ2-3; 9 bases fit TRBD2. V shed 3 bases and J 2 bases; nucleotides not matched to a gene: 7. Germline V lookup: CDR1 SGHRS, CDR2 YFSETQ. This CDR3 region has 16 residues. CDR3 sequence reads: CASSSTTSGHTDTQYF. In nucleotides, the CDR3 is TGCGCCAGCAGCTCGACGACTAGCGGACACACAGATACGCAGTATTTT.

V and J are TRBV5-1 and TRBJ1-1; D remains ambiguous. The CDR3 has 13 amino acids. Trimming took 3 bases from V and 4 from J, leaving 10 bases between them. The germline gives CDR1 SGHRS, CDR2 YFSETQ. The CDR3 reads CASSSVLFTEAFF. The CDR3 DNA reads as TGCGCCAGCAGCTCGGTTCTATTCACTGAAGCTTTCTTT.

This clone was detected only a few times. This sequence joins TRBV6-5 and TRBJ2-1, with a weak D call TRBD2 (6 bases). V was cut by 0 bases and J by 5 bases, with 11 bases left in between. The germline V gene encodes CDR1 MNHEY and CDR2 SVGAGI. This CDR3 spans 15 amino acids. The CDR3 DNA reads TGTGCCAGCAGTTACTCCGGCGGGGAAAACAATGAGCAGTTCTTC. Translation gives CASSYSGGENNEQFF.